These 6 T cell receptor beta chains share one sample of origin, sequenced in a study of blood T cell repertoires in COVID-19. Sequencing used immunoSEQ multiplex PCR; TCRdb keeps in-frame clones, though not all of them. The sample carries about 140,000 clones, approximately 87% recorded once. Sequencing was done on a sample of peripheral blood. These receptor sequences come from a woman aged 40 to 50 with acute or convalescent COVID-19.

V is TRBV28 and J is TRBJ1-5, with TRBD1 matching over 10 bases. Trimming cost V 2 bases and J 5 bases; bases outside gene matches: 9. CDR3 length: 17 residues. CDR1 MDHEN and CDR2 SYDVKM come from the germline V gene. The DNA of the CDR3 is TGTGCCAGCAGTTTACCCCGGGACAGGGGCCGTTATCAGCCCCAGCATTTT. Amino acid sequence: CASSLPRDRGRYQPQHF. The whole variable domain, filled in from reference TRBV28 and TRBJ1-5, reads DVKVTQSSRYLVKRTGEKVFLECVQDMDHENMFWYRQDPGLGLRLIYFSYDVKMKEKGDIPEGYSVSREKKERFSLILESASTNQTSMYLCASSLPRDRGRYQPQHFGDGTRLSIL.

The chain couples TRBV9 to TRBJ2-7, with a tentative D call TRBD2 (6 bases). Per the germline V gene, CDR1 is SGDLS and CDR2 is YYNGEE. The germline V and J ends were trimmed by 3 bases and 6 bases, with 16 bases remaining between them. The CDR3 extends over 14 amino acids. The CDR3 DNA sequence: TGTGCCAGCAGCGGATTAGGGACTGCTGGCGAGCAGTACTTC. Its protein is CASSGLGTAGEQYF.

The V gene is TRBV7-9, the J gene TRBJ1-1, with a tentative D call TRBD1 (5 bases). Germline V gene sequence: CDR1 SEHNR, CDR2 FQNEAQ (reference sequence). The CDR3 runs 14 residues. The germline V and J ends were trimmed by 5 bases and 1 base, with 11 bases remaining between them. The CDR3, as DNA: TGTGCCAGCAGCAAGATCAGGGAGAACACTGAAGCTTTCTTT. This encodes CASSKIRENTEAFF.

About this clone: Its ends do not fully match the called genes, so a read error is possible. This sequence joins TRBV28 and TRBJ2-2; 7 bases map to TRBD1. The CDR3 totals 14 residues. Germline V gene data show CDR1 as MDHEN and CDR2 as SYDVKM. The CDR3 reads CASITQGNPGELFF. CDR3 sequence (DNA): TGTGCCAGCATTACACAGGGGAACCCCGGGGAGCTGTTTTTT.

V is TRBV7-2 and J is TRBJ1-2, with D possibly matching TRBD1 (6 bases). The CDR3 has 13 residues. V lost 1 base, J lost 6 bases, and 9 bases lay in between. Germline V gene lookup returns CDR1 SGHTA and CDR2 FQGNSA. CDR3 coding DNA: TGTGCCAGCAGCTTAGTGGGGGCGGATGGCTACACCTTC. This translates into CASSLVGADGYTF.

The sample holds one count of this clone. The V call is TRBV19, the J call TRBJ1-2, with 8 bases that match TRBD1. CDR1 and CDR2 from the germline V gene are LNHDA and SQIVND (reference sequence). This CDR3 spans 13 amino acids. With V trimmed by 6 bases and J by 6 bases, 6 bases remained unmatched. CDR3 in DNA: TGTGCCAGTAGACGGACAGGGTCGAATGGCTACACCTTC. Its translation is CASRRTGSNGYTF.